Sequencing of this TCR beta chain was carried out in a study of control samples from healthy donors and cancer patients (dated by TCRdb to the early 2020s). The library was made by the immunoSEQ multiplex PCR assay. In TCRdb, the immuneACCESS table is reduced to in-frame sequences with V and J assigned. These tables do not hold every clone; where another copy was compared, an unresolved V gene accounts for under half, and the others remain unexplained. The sample has approximately 150,000 clones on record, about 90% of them singletons. Roughly 8% of the sample belongs to the ten largest clones. Spanning cysteine to phenylalanine, the CDR3 consists of 13 amino acids. Of the read, only the CDR3 DNA is kept; its 39 bases are in frame from base 1. For CDR1 and CDR2, the germline V gene lists MNHEY and SVGAGI. Trimming takes 6 bases off V and 6 bases off J; junction bases not matched to a gene: 4. This clone came up once. Its antigen has not been determined. The record has no base qualities; no much larger clone is one base away.

The clonotype comes from a man in his fifties with head and neck cancer. The sequencing input was PBMCs. Recombination connected TRBV6-5 to TRBJ1-5; the junction holds 8 bases that match TRBD1. The CDR3 is CASSAGGRQPQHF. The DNA is TGTGCCAGCAGCGCAGGGGGCCGTCAGCCCCAGCATTTT.